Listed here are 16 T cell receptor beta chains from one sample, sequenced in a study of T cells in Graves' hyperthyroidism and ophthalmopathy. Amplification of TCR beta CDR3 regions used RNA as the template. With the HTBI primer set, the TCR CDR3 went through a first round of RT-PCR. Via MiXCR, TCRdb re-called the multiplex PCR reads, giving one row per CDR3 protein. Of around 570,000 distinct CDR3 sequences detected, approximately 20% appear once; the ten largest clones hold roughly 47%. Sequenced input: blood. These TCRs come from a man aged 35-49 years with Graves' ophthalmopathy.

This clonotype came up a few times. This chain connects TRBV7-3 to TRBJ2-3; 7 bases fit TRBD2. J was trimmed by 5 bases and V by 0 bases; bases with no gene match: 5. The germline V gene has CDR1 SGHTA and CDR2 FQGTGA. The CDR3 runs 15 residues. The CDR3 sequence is CASSLTGGPGDTQYF. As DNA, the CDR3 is TGTGCCAGCAGCTTAACGGGAGGGCCTGGAGATACGCAGTATTTT.

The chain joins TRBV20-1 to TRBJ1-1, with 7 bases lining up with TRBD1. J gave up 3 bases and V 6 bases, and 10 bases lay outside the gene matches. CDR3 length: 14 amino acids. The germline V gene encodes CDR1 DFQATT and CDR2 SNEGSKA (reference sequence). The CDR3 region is CSARRQGRDTEAFF. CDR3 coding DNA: TGCAGTGCCAGAAGACAGGGACGGGACACTGAAGCTTTCTTT.

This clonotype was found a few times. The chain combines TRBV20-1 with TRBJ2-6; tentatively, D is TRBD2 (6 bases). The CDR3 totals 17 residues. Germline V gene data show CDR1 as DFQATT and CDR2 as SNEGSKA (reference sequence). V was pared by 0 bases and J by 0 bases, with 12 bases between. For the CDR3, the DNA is TGCAGTGCTAGAGATGATAGCGGATCCTCTGGGGCCAACGTCCTGACTTTC. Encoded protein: CSARDDSGSSGANVLTF.

The CDR3: CASRGTLLGYEAFF. In nucleotides, the CDR3 is TGTGCCAGCCGAGGGACTCTGTTAGGTTACGAAGCTTTCTTT. This sequence joins TRBV28 and TRBJ1-1; tentative D call: TRBD1 (5 bases). Looked up from germline, CDR1 is MDHEN and CDR2 is SYDVKM. The CDR3 runs to 14 residues. Trimming shortened V by 8 bases and J by 8 bases, and 21 bases separated the two germline ends.

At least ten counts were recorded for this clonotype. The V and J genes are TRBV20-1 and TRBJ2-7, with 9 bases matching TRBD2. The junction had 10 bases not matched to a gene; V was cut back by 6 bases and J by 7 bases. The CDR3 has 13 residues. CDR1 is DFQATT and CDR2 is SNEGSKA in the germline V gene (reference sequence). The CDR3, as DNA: TGCAGTGCCAACCCCGGGACTAGCTTTGAGCAGTACTTC. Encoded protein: CSANPGTSFEQYF.

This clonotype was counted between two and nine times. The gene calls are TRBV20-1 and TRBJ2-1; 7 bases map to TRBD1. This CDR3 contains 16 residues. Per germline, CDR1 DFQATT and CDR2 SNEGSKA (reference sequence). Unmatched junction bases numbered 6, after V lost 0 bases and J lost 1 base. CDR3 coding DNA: TGCAGTGCTAGAGATCCGACAGGGATTTCCTACAATGAGCAGTTCTTC. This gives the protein CSARDPTGISYNEQFF.

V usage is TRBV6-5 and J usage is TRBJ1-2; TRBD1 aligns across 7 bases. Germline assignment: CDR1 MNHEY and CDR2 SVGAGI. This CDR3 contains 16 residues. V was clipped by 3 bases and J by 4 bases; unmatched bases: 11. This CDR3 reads CASSYDQGGTTYGYTF. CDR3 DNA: TGTGCCAGCAGTTATGATCAGGGGGGAACTACCTATGGCTACACCTTC.

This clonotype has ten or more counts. The CDR3 loop is CASAGGAHYEQYF. CDR3 in DNA: TGTGCCTCGGCGGGGGGGGCGCACTACGAGCAGTACTTC. The chain joins TRBV11-1 to TRBJ2-7; TRBD2 agrees at 9 bases. Losses at the gene ends were 11 bases for V and 3 bases for J; bases not matched to a gene: 8. The CDR3 runs 13 residues. Germline assignment: CDR1 SGHAT and CDR2 FQDESV (reference sequence).

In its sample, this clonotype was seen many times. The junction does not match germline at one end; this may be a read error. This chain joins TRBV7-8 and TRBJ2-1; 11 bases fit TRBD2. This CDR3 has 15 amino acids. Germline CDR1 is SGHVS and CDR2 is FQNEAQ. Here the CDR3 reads CASRLAGGPGHEQFF. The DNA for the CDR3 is TGTGCCAGCAGATTAGCGGGAGGGCCCGGCCATGAGCAGTTCTTC.

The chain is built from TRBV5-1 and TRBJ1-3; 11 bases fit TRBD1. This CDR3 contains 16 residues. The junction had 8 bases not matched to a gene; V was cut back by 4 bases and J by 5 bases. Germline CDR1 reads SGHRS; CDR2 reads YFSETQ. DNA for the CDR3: TGCGCCAGCAGCCCCCTGGACAGGGGGCAAAGAAACACCATATATTTT. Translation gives CASSPLDRGQRNTIYF.

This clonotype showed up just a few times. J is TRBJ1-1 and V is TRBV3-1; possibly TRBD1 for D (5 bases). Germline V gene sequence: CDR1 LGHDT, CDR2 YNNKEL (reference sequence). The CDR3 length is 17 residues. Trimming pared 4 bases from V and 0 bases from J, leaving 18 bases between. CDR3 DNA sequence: TGTGCCAGCAGCCCCCCAGGGAGGGCCCCTCTGAACACTGAAGCTTTCTTT. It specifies CASSPPGRAPLNTEAFF.

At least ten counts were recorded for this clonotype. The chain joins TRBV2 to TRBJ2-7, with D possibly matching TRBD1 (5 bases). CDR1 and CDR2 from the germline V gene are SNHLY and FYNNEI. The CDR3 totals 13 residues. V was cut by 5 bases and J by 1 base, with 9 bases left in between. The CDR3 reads CASSYRPSYEQYF. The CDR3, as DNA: TGTGCCAGCAGTTACAGGCCATCCTACGAGCAGTACTTC.

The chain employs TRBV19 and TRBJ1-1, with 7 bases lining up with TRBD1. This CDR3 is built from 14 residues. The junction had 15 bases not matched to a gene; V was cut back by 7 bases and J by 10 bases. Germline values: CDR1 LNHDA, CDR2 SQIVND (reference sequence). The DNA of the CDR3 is TGTGCCAGTATGCCGGACAGGTCTGTGTTGACAGCTTTCTTT. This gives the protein CASMPDRSVLTAFF. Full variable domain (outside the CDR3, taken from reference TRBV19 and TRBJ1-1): DGGITQSPKYLFRKEGQNVTLSCEQNLNHDAMYWYRQDPGQGLRLIYYSQIVNDFQKGDIAEGYSVSREKKESFPLTVTSAQKNPTAFYLCASMPDRSVLTAFFGQGTRLTVV.

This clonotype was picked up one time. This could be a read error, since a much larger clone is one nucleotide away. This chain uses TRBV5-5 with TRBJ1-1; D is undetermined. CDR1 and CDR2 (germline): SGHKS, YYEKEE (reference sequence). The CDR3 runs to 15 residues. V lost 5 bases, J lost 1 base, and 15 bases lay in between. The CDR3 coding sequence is TGTGCCAGCAGATGGGGAGTCCCGGAGAACACTGAAGCTTTCTTT. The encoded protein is CASRWGVPENTEAFF.

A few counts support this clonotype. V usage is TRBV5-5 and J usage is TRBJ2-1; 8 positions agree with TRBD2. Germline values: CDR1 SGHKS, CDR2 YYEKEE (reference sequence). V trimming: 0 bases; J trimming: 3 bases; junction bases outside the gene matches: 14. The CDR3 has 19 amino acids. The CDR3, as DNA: TGTGCCAGCAGCTTGGCCCCACCAACGGCGGGGGGACACTACAATGAGCAGTTCTTC. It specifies CASSLAPPTAGGHYNEQFF.

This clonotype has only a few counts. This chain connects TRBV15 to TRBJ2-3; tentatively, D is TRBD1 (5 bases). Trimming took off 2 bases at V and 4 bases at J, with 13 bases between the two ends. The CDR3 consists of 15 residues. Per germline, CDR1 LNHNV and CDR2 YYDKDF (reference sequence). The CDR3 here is CATSRIGAVADTQYF. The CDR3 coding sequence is TGTGCCACCAGCAGAATAGGGGCAGTTGCAGATACGCAGTATTTT.